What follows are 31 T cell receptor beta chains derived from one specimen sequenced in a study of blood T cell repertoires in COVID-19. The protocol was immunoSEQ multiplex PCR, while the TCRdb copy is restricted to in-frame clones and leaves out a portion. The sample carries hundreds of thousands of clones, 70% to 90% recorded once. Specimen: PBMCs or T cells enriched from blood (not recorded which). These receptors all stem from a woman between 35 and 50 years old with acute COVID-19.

CDR3 region: CASSPGGTVYEQYF. CDR3 DNA: TGCGCCAGCAGCCCCGGCGGGACAGTCTACGAGCAGTACTTC. J is TRBJ2-7 and V is TRBV5-1, with a weak D call TRBD1 (7 bases). Trimming removed 4 bases from V and 3 bases from J, with 14 bases in between. Germline CDR1 SGHRS, CDR2 YFSETQ. The CDR3 length is 14 residues.

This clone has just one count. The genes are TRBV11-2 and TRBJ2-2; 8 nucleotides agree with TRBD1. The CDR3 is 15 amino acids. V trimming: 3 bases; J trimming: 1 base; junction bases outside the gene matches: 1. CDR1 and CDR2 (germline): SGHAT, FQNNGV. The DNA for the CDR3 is TGTGCCAGCAGCTTCACAGGGGGGAACACCGGGGAGCTGTTTTTT. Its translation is CASSFTGGNTGELFF.

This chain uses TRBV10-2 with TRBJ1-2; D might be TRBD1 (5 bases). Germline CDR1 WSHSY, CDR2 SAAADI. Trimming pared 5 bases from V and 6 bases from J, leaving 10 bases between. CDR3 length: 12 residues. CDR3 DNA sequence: TGCGCCAGCAGTTTGGGGGGAAATGGCTACACCTTC. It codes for CASSLGGNGYTF.

CDR3 DNA: TGCAGTGCCCGCCGACAGTATGGCTACACCTTC. The encoded protein is CSARRQYGYTF. V and J are TRBV20-1 and TRBJ1-2; D perhaps matches TRBD1 (5 bases). The CDR3 consists of 11 residues. Trimming left V 6 bases short and J 5 bases short, with 10 bases between. Germline V gene data show CDR1 as DFQATT and CDR2 as SNEGSKA (reference sequence).

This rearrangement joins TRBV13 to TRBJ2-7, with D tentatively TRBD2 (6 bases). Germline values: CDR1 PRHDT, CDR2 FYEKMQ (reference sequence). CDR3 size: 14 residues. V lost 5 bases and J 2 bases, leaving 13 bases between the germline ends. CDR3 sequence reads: CASSLGTRAYEQYF. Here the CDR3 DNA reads TGTGCCAGCAGCCTCGGGACTCGGGCCTACGAGCAGTACTTC.

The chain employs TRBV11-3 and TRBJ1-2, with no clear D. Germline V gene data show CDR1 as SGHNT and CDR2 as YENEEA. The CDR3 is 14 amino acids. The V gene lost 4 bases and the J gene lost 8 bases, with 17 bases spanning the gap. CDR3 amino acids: CASSSRPRSGGYTF. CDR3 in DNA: TGTGCCAGCAGCTCCCGCCCGCGGTCTGGCGGCTACACCTTC. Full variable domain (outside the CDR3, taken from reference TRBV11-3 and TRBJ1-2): EAGVVQSPRYKIIEKKQPVAFWCNPISGHNTLYWYLQNLGQGPELLIRYENEEAVDDSQLPKDRFSAERLKGVDSTLKIQPAELGDSAVYLCASSSRPRSGGYTFGSGTRLTVV.

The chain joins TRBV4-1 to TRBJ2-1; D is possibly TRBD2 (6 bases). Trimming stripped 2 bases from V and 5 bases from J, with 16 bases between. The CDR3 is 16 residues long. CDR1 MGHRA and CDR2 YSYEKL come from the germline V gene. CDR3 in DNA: TGCGCCAGCAGCCAACCCAAACGGGGGAGCAACAATGAGCAGTTCTTC. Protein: CASSQPKRGSNNEQFF.

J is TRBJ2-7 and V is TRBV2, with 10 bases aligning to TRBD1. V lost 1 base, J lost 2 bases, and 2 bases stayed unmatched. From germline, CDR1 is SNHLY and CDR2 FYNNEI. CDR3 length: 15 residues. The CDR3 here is CASSEGTGGPYEQYF. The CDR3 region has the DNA TGTGCCAGCAGTGAAGGGACAGGGGGTCCCTACGAGCAGTACTTC.

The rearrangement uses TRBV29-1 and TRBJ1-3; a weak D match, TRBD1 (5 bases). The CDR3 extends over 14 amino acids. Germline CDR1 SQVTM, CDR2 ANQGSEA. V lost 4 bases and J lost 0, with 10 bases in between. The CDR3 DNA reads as TGCAGCGTTGCTCAGGGTCACTCTGGAAACACCATATATTTT. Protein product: CSVAQGHSGNTIYF.

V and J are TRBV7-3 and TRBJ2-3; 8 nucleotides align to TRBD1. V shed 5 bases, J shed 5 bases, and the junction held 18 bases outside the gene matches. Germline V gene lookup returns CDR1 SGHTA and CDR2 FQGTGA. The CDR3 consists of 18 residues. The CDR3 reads CASSPYPDGQGQVDTQYF. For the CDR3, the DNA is TGTGCCAGCAGCCCCTACCCGGACGGACAGGGACAGGTAGATACGCAGTATTTT. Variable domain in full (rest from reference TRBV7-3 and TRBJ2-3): GAGVSQTPSNKVTEKGKYVELRCDPISGHTALYWYRQSLGQGPEFLIYFQGTGAADDSGLPNDRFFAVRPEGSVSTLKIQRTERGDSAVYLCASSPYPDGQGQVDTQYFGPGTRLTVL.

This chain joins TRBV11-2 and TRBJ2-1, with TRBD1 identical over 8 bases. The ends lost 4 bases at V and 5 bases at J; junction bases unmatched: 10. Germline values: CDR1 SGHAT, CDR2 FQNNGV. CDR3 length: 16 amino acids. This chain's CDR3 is CASSSLQGARNNEQFF. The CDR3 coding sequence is TGTGCCAGCAGCTCGTTGCAGGGGGCGAGGAACAATGAGCAGTTCTTC.

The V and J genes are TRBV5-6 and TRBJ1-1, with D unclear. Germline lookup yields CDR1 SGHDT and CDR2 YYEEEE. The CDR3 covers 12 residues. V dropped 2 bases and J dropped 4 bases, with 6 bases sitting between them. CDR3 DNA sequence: TGTGCCAGCAGCTTTGAGGTCACTGAAGCTTTCTTT. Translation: CASSFEVTEAFF.

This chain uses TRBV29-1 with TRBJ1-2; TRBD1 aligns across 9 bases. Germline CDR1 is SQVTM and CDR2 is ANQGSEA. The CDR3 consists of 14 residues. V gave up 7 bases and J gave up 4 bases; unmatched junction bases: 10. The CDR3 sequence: CSAVGWDRAYGYTF. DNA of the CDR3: TGCAGCGCGGTGGGCTGGGACAGGGCCTATGGCTACACCTTC.

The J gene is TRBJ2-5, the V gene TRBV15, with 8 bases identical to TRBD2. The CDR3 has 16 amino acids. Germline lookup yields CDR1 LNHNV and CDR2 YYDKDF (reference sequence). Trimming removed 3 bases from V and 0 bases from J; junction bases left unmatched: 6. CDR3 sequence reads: CATSRGAGAYQETQYF. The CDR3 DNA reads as TGTGCCACCAGCAGGGGAGCGGGGGCGTACCAAGAGACCCAGTACTTC.

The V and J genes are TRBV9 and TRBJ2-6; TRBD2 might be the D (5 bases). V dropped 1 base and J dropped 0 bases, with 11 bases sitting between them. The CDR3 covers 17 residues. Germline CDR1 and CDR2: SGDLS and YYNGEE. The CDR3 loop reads CASSVSWEPSGANVLTF. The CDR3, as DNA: TGTGCCAGCAGCGTAAGTTGGGAGCCCTCTGGGGCCAACGTCCTGACTTTC.

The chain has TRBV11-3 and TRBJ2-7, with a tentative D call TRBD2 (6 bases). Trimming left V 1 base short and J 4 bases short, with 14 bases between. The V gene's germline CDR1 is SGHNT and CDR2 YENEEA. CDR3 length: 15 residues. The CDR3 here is CASSLGAGTDYEQYV. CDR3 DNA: TGTGCCAGCAGCTTAGGCGCTGGGACTGATTACGAGCAGTACGTC.

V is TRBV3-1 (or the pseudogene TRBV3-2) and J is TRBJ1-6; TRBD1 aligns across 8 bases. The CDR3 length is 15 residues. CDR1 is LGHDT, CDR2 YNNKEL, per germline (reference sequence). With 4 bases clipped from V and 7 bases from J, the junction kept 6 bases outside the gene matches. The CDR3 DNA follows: TGTGCCAGCAGCCGGGAACAGGGGGTGAATTCACCCCTCCACTTT. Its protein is CASSREQGVNSPLHF.

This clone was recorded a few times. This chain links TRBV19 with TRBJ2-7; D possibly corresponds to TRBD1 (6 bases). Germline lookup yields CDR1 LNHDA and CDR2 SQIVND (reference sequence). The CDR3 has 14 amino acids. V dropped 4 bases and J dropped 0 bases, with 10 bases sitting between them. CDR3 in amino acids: CASSKDSNSYEQYF. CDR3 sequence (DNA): TGTGCCAGTAGTAAGGACAGCAACTCCTACGAGCAGTACTTC.

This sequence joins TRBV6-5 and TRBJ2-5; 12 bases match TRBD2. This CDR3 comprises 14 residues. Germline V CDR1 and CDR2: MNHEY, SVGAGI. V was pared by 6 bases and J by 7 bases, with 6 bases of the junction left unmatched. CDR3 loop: CASRPSGRAGTQYF. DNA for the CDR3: TGTGCCAGCAGGCCTAGCGGGAGGGCGGGGACCCAGTACTTC.

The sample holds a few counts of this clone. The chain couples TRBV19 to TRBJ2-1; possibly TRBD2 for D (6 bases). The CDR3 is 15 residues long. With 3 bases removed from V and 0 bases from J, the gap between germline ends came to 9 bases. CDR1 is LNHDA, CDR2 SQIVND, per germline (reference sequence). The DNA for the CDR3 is TGTGCCAGTAGTATTCACGGGAGCTCCTACAATGAGCAGTTCTTC. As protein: CASSIHGSSYNEQFF.

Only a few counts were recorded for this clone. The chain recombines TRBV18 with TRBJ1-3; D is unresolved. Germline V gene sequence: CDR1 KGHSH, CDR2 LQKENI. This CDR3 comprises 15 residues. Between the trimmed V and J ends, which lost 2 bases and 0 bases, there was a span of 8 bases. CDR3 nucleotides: TGTGCCAGCTCACCAGTCTTCGGCTCTGGAAACACCATATATTTT. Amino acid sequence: CASSPVFGSGNTIYF.

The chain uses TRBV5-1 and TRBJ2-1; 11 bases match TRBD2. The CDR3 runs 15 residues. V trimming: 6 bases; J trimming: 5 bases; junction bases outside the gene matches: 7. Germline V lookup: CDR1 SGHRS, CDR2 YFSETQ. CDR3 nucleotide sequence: TGCGCCAGCACTCCTACTAGCGGGAGAAACAATGAGCAGTTCTTC. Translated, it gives CASTPTSGRNNEQFF. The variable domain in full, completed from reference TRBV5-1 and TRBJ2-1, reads KAGVTQTPRYLIKTRGQQVTLSCSPISGHRSVSWYQQTPGQGLQFLFEYFSETQRNKGNFPGRFSGRQFSNSRSEMNVSTLELGDSALYLCASTPTSGRNNEQFFGPGTRLTVL.

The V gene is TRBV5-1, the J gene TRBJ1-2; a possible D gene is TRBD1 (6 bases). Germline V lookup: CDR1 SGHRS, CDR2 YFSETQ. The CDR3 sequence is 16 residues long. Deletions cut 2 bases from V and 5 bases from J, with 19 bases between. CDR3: CASSFRGPRDPYGYTF. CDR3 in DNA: TGCGCCAGCAGCTTCAGGGGTCCAAGGGACCCTTATGGCTACACCTTC.

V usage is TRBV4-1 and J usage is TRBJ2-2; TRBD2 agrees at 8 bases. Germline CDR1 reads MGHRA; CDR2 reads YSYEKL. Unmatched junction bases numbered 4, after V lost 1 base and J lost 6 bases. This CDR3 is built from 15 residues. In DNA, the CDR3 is TGCGCCAGCAGCCAAGGACTAGCGCGGTCCGGGGAGCTGTTTTTT. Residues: CASSQGLARSGELFF.

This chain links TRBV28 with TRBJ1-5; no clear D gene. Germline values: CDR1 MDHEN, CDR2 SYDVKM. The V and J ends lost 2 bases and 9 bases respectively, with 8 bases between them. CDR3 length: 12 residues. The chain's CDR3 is CASSLPLRPQHF. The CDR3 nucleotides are TGTGCCAGCAGTTTACCCCTTAGGCCCCAGCATTTT.

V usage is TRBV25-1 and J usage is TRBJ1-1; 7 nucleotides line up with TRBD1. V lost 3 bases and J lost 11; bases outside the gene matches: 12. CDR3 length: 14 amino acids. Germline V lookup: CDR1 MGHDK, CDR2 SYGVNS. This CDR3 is CASSDPRGAGWAFF. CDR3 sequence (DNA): TGTGCCAGCAGTGACCCCAGGGGGGCGGGCTGGGCTTTCTTT.

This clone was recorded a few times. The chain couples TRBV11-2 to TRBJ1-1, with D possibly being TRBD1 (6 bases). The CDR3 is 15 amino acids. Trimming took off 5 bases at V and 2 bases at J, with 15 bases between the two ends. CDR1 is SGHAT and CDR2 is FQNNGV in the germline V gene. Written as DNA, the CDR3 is TGTGCCAGCAGCCTGACGACACAGGGAAACACTGAAGCTTTCTTT. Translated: CASSLTTQGNTEAFF.

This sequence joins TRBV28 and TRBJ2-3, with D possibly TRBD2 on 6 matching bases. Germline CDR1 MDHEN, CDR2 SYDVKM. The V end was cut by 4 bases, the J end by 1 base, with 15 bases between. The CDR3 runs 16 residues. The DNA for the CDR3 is TGTGCCAGCAGTTCCCATCAGGGCGGGGGCACAGATACGCAGTATTTT. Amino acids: CASSSHQGGGTDTQYF.

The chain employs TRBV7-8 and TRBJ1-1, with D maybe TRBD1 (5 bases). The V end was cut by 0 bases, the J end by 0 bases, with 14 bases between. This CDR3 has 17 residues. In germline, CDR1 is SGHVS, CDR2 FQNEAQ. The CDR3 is CASSLAPGRGLNTEAFF. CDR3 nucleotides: TGTGCCAGCAGCTTAGCTCCGGGGAGGGGCCTGAACACTGAAGCTTTCTTT.

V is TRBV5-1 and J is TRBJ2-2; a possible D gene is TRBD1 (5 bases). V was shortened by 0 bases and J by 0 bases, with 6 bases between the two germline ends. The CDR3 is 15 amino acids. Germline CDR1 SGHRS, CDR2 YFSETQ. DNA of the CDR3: TGCGCCAGCAGCTTGGGACAGCCGAACACCGGGGAGCTGTTTTTT. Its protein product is CASSLGQPNTGELFF. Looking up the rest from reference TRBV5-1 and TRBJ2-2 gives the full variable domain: KAGVTQTPRYLIKTRGQQVTLSCSPISGHRSVSWYQQTPGQGLQFLFEYFSETQRNKGNFPGRFSGRQFSNSRSEMNVSTLELGDSALYLCASSLGQPNTGELFFGEGSRLTVL.

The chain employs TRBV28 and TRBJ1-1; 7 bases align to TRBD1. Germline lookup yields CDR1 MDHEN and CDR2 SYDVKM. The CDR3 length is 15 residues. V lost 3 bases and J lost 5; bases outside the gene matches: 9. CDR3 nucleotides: TGTGCCAGCAGTTTGACAGGGCGAAAATGGACTGAAGCTTTCTTT. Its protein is CASSLTGRKWTEAFF.